Below, 9 T cell receptor beta chains from the same sample are listed, as sequenced in a study of blood T cell repertoires in COVID-19. Measured with immunoSEQ multiplex PCR; TCRdb has only the in-frame clones, and not every one. The sample carries fewer than 400,000 clones, 85% to 95% recorded once. The sample taken for sequencing was PBMCs or T cells enriched from blood (not recorded which). The receptors come from a woman in her 30s who had been exposed to COVID-19.

V is TRBV4-3 and J is TRBJ2-1; TRBD2 is a possible D gene (5 bases). The V gene lost 0 bases and the J gene lost 0 bases, with 9 bases spanning the gap. CDR1 and CDR2 (germline): LGHNA, YSLEER. The CDR3 sequence is 16 residues long. Written as DNA, the CDR3 is TGCGCCAGCAGCCAAGATCGAGGAGGCTCCTACAATGAGCAGTTCTTC. Translation: CASSQDRGGSYNEQFF.

The chain carries TRBV9 and TRBJ2-2, with TRBD1 matching over 7 bases. This CDR3 comprises 15 residues. J gave up 2 bases and V 4 bases, and 5 bases lay outside the gene matches. CDR1 and CDR2 (germline): SGDLS, YYNGEE. The CDR3 DNA sequence: TGTGCCAGCAGCCCACGGGACAGTAACACCGGGGAGCTGTTTTTT. This gives the protein CASSPRDSNTGELFF. Using reference TRBV9 and TRBJ2-2 for the parts outside the CDR3, the full variable domain is DSGVTQTPKHLITATGQRVTLRCSPRSGDLSVYWYQQSLDQGLQFLIQYYNGEERAKGNILERFSAQQFPDLHSELNLSSLELGDSALYFCASSPRDSNTGELFFGEGSRLTVL.

The V gene is TRBV7-2, the J gene TRBJ1-1; 11 positions agree with TRBD1. The CDR3 sequence is 15 residues long. V lost 5 bases and J lost 3; bases outside the gene matches: 5. CDR1 and CDR2 (germline): SGHTA, FQGNSA. This chain's CDR3 is CASSGGQGVYTEAFF. The CDR3 DNA is TGTGCCAGCAGCGGGGGACAGGGGGTCTACACTGAAGCTTTCTTT.

The V call is TRBV4-2, the J call TRBJ1-1, with D possibly matching TRBD1 (6 bases). V was shortened by 4 bases and J by 7 bases, with 13 bases between the two germline ends. This CDR3 has 13 residues. CDR1 is LGHNA and CDR2 is YNFKEQ in the germline V gene. CDR3 sequence (DNA): TGTGCCAGCAGCCTGGACAGCCTGGGTGAAGCTTTCTTT. This encodes CASSLDSLGEAFF.

The chain combines TRBV5-4 with TRBJ2-1, with 10 bases that match TRBD2. Germline V gene lookup returns CDR1 SGHNT and CDR2 YYREEE (reference sequence). Unmatched junction bases numbered 8, after V lost 4 bases and J lost 1 base. There are 17 residues in the CDR3. CDR3: CASSPRASGGSYNEQFF. The DNA for the CDR3 is TGTGCCAGCAGCCCTCGGGCTAGCGGGGGTTCCTACAATGAGCAGTTCTTC.

The chain couples TRBV20-1 to TRBJ2-2; D possibly corresponds to TRBD2 (6 bases). Between the trimmed V and J ends, which lost 3 bases and 4 bases, there was a span of 12 bases. The CDR3 length is 14 residues. CDR1 is DFQATT, CDR2 SNEGSKA, per germline (reference sequence). Here the CDR3 DNA reads TGCAGTGCTAGTGTGCGGGGAAGCACCGGGGAGCTGTTTTTT. Translated, it gives CSASVRGSTGELFF.

The chain combines TRBV7-7 with TRBJ1-4, with D perhaps TRBD1 (6 bases). Trimming took off 1 base at V and 8 bases at J, with 14 bases between the two ends. Looked up from germline, CDR1 is SSHAT and CDR2 is FNYEAQ (reference sequence). The CDR3 has 15 amino acids. The CDR3 region is CASSLGQAGNEKLFF. CDR3 nucleotide sequence: TGTGCCAGCAGCTTAGGACAGGCCGGCAACGAAAAACTGTTTTTT.

The rearrangement links TRBV9 to TRBJ1-4, with D perhaps TRBD1 (6 bases). Germline assignment: CDR1 SGDLS and CDR2 YYNGEE. V lost 0 bases to trimming and J lost 8 bases, with 17 bases between them. The CDR3 contains 16 residues. The CDR3 sequence is CASSVAPGAEEEKLFF. DNA of the CDR3: TGTGCCAGCAGCGTAGCCCCAGGGGCGGAGGAGGAAAAACTGTTTTTT. The entire variable domain, with the rest obtained from reference TRBV9 and TRBJ1-4, is as follows: DSGVTQTPKHLITATGQRVTLRCSPRSGDLSVYWYQQSLDQGLQFLIQYYNGEERAKGNILERFSAQQFPDLHSELNLSSLELGDSALYFCASSVAPGAEEEKLFFGSGTQLSVL.

The chain recombines TRBV18 with TRBJ2-7; 10 nucleotides agree with TRBD2. This CDR3 is 16 amino acids long. With V trimmed by 3 bases and J by 2 bases, 7 bases remained unmatched. In germline, CDR1 is KGHSH, CDR2 LQKENI. CDR3 in amino acids: CASSPTASGGAYEQYF. CDR3 coding DNA: TGTGCCAGCTCACCCACTGCCAGCGGGGGGGCCTACGAGCAGTACTTC.